The 29 T cell receptor beta chains below come from one sample, sequenced in a study of T cells in Graves' hyperthyroidism and ophthalmopathy. RNA transcripts yielded amplified TCR beta CDR3 regions. RT-PCR in the first round (using the HTBI primer set) targeted the TCR CDR3. Using its own MiXCR run on the multiplex PCR reads, TCRdb lists one record per CDR3 protein. The sample lists 600,000 to 700,000 distinct CDR3 sequences; about 15% were seen once. The sample was blood. The receptor source for this set is a woman aged 35 to 49 with Graves' ophthalmopathy.

This clonotype was recorded at least ten times. This chain uses TRBV5-1 with TRBJ2-7, with TRBD1 matching over 10 bases. V lost 0 bases to trimming and J lost 4 bases; unmatched junction nucleotides: 4. The CDR3 covers 15 residues. Germline CDR1 is SGHRS and CDR2 is YFSETQ. The DNA of the CDR3 is TGCGCCAGCAGCTTGGGACAGGGGGCGGTGTACGAGCAGTACTTC. As protein: CASSLGQGAVYEQYF.

At least ten counts were recorded for this clonotype. The chain joins TRBV12-3 or TRBV12-4 to TRBJ1-1; a weak D match, TRBD1 (5 bases). Trimming left V 3 bases short and J 5 bases short, with 16 bases between. The CDR3 covers 15 residues. The DNA of the CDR3 is TGTGCCAGCAGTTTCACCTCCGGGACGCGGACTGAAGCTTTCTTT. Protein: CASSFTSGTRTEAFF.

In this sample, this clonotype turned up many times. The rearrangement links TRBV7-2 to TRBJ2-6; D unresolved. This CDR3 is built from 16 residues. Trimming cost V 3 bases and J 0 bases, with 9 bases left between them. CDR1 is SGHTA and CDR2 is FQGNSA in the germline V gene. CDR3 sequence: CASSLTQSSGANVLTF. DNA of the CDR3: TGTGCCAGCAGCTTGACGCAGAGCTCTGGGGCCAACGTCCTGACTTTC.

This clonotype has only one observation. J is TRBJ2-7 and V is TRBV12-3 or TRBV12-4, with TRBD2 matching over 9 bases. This CDR3 comprises 14 residues. V was pared by 6 bases and J by 4 bases, with 7 bases of the junction left unmatched. CDR3 nucleotides: TGTGCCAGCAGCCGTAGCGGGAGTGCTTACGAGCAGTACTTC. Translating it yields CASSRSGSAYEQYF.

This clonotype was counted at least ten times. This chain connects TRBV7-9 to TRBJ2-5; the D gene is possibly TRBD2 (6 bases). Looked up from germline, CDR1 is SEHNR and CDR2 is FQNEAQ (reference sequence). The CDR3 covers 13 residues. The V end was cut by 4 bases, the J end by 5 bases, with 11 bases between. The CDR3 sequence: CASSSRSGETQYF. CDR3 DNA sequence: TGTGCCAGCAGCTCCAGAAGCGGGGAGACCCAGTACTTC.

In its sample, this clonotype was seen many times. The chain employs TRBV25-1 and TRBJ1-3; maybe TRBD1 (5 bases). Germline V CDR1 and CDR2: MGHDK, SYGVNS. V was shortened by 7 bases and J by 3 bases, with 10 bases between the two germline ends. The CDR3 sequence is 13 residues long. CDR3 sequence reads: CASTWGGGNTIYF. In DNA form, the CDR3 reads TGTGCCAGCACCTGGGGCGGTGGAAACACCATATATTTT.

At least ten counts were recorded for this clonotype. This chain links TRBV29-1 with TRBJ2-7, with D possibly matching TRBD1 (6 bases). The CDR3 length is 14 residues. CDR1 is SQVTM and CDR2 is ANQGSEA in the germline V gene. V was pared by 4 bases and J by 3 bases, with 16 bases between. CDR3 protein: CSVVYRDEGYEQYF. The DNA of the CDR3 is TGCAGCGTTGTATACAGGGATGAGGGCTACGAGCAGTACTTC.

The sample holds many counts of this clonotype. This chain uses TRBV19 with TRBJ1-5; possibly TRBD1 for D (6 bases). Germline assignment: CDR1 LNHDA and CDR2 SQIVND (reference sequence). This CDR3 contains 14 residues. The V gene lost 9 bases and the J gene lost 0 bases, with 12 bases spanning the gap. Written as DNA, the CDR3 is TGTGCCAGCTCGGACAGAAATAGCAATCAGCCCCAGCATTTT. This encodes CASSDRNSNQPQHF.

This clonotype was counted a few times. The chain has TRBV11-2 and TRBJ2-5, with D unresolved. Trimming left V 2 bases short and J 1 base short, with 8 bases between. The CDR3 consists of 14 residues. Per the germline V gene, CDR1 is SGHAT and CDR2 is FQNNGV. CDR3 in amino acids: CASSLQTPQETQYF. The CDR3 DNA sequence: TGTGCCAGCAGCTTACAGACTCCCCAAGAGACCCAGTACTTC.

In this sample, this clonotype turned up many times. The V and J genes are TRBV19 and TRBJ2-1, with 9 bases fitting TRBD1. The CDR3 is 15 residues long. Trimming at V came to 4 bases and at J to 3 bases, leaving 4 bases not matched to a gene. Germline CDR1 is LNHDA and CDR2 is SQIVND (reference sequence). The CDR3 loop is CASSNRDRVYNEQFF. The CDR3 bases are TGTGCCAGTAGTAACCGGGACAGGGTCTACAATGAGCAGTTCTTC.

This clonotype was detected ten times or more. The chain is built from TRBV28 and TRBJ2-2, with 8 positions matching TRBD2. V shed 6 bases and J 7 bases; nucleotides not matched to a gene: 10. The CDR3 totals 15 residues. Germline-derived CDR1 and CDR2 are MDHEN and SYDVKM. The DNA for the CDR3 is TGTGCCAGCAGGGGAAAGAGCGGGAGAATCGGGGAGCTGTTTTTT. This sequence encodes CASRGKSGRIGELFF.

This clonotype was counted a few times. CDR3 loop: CASSLLGNPGNTIYF. Here the CDR3 DNA reads TGTGCCAGCAGCTTGCTAGGGAACCCTGGAAACACCATATATTTT. The rearrangement links TRBV5-5 to TRBJ1-3; D is uncertain. CDR3 length equals 15 residues. With 1 base removed from V and 2 bases from J, the gap between germline ends came to 10 bases. The V gene's germline CDR1 is SGHKS and CDR2 YYEKEE (reference sequence).

In regard to this clonotype: Just one base apart from a much larger clone, this may be a read error. The chain couples TRBV6-2 or TRBV6-3 to TRBJ2-5, with 7 nucleotides matching TRBD2. Trimming cost V 2 bases and J 8 bases; bases outside gene matches: 11. The CDR3 contains 15 residues. Germline CDR1 MNHEY, CDR2 SVGEGT. The CDR3 DNA reads as TGTGCCAGCAGTTACGAGGGACTACCGGGGGATACCCAGTACTTC. It specifies CASSYEGLPGDTQYF.

This clonotype was detected many times. The chain couples TRBV15 to TRBJ1-2; 7 nucleotides match TRBD1. The germline CDR1 and CDR2 sequences are LNHNV and YYDKDF (reference sequence). CDR3 length equals 14 residues. V was clipped by 5 bases and J by 10 bases; unmatched bases: 13. CDR3 DNA: TGTGCCACCAGCGTAGACAGGGAAAGTATTCACTACACCTTC. Translating gives CATSVDRESIHYTF.

This clonotype came up many times. The rearrangement links TRBV5-1 to TRBJ1-1; D is undetermined. Germline CDR1 is SGHRS and CDR2 is YFSETQ. CDR3 length: 15 residues. With 4 bases removed from V and 1 base from J, the gap between germline ends came to 14 bases. CDR3 in DNA: TGCGCCAGCAGCCTAGCCACACGGGGGAACACTGAAGCTTTCTTT. Its protein product is CASSLATRGNTEAFF.

This clonotype occurred many times. V is TRBV7-2 and J is TRBJ1-1; D may be TRBD1 (6 bases). V gave up 7 bases and J gave up 1 base, with 13 bases separating them. Germline CDR1 is SGHTA and CDR2 is FQGNSA. The CDR3 length is 14 residues. In DNA form, the CDR3 reads TGTGCCAGCATCCCCGGGACACCGAACACTGAAGCTTTCTTT. Amino acids: CASIPGTPNTEAFF.

This clonotype has a count of ten or more. This CDR3 is CASSPLGTSSLQTQYF. CDR3 coding DNA: TGCGCCAGCAGCCCCCTTGGGACTAGTTCCCTTCAGACCCAGTACTTC. The gene calls are TRBV4-3 and TRBJ2-5; 8 bases are a match to TRBD2. CDR1 and CDR2 from the germline V gene are LGHNA and YSLEER. This CDR3 region has 16 residues. V gave up 4 bases and J gave up 6 bases; unmatched junction bases: 13.

This clonotype showed up many times. This sequence joins TRBV27 and TRBJ2-2; no firm D call. This CDR3 spans 11 amino acids. Germline V CDR1 and CDR2: MNHEY, SMNVEV (reference sequence). Deletions cut 7 bases from V and 3 bases from J, with 3 bases between. The DNA for the CDR3 is TGTGCCAGCACCCACACCGGGGAGCTGTTTTTT. Translating gives CASTHTGELFF.

This clonotype appeared many times. The chain carries TRBV9 and TRBJ1-4; D remains unclear. V lost 4 bases and J 5 bases, leaving 15 bases between the germline ends. The length of the CDR3 is 15 residues. CDR1 and CDR2 from the germline V gene are SGDLS and YYNGEE. The CDR3 region has the DNA TGTGCCAGCAGCCCACGGTCTGGGGAGAATGAAAAACTGTTTTTT. Encoded protein: CASSPRSGENEKLFF.

This clonotype was picked up many times. The chain recombines TRBV28 with TRBJ2-7, with D unresolved. CDR3 size: 11 residues. From germline, CDR1 is MDHEN and CDR2 SYDVKM. V dropped 6 bases and J dropped 4 bases, with 7 bases sitting between them. Written as DNA, the CDR3 is TGTGCCAGCAGACGCGATTACGAGCAGTACTTC. Translating it yields CASRRDYEQYF.

This clonotype was detected ten times or more. The V and J genes are TRBV6-5 and TRBJ2-2; D ambiguous. CDR1 and CDR2 (germline): MNHEY, SVGAGI. The CDR3 has 16 amino acids. V lost 0 bases to trimming and J lost 5 bases, with 13 bases between them. The CDR3 spells CASSYSWASPTGELFF. DNA of the CDR3: TGTGCCAGCAGTTACTCGTGGGCTAGTCCTACCGGGGAGCTGTTTTTT.

The rearrangement uses TRBV20-1 and TRBJ1-2, with 8 positions matching TRBD1. V gave up 3 bases and J gave up 4 bases; unmatched junction bases: 13. In germline, CDR1 is DFQATT, CDR2 SNEGSKA (reference sequence). CDR3 length: 16 residues. In DNA, the CDR3 is TGCAGTGCTAGTCCCCCCGCAGGGGGCTTTCGCTATGGCTACACCTTC. It encodes CSASPPAGGFRYGYTF.

This clonotype appeared a few times. CDR3 in amino acids: CATRRDSTYEQYF. The CDR3 nucleotides are TGTGCCACCCGCAGGGATTCAACCTACGAGCAGTACTTC. The V gene is TRBV6-1, the J gene TRBJ2-7; a possible D gene is TRBD1 (5 bases). In germline, CDR1 is MNHNS, CDR2 SASEGT. The CDR3 is 13 residues long. V lost 10 bases and J lost 2, with 15 bases in between.

This clonotype was found many times. The chain recombines TRBV19 with TRBJ2-7; TRBD1 matches 9 bases. Trimming cost V 6 bases and J 1 base; bases outside gene matches: 7. CDR3 length: 15 residues. The V gene's germline CDR1 is LNHDA and CDR2 SQIVND (reference sequence). The CDR3 nucleotides read TGTGCCAGTAGAAGTACAGGGGGCGGTTCCTACGAGCAGTACTTC. This translates into CASRSTGGGSYEQYF.

This clonotype came up many times. The genes are TRBV15 and TRBJ2-7; D is unresolved. The V end lost 3 bases, the J end lost 6 bases, and 9 bases lay between the germline ends. The CDR3 has 12 residues. Germline V lookup: CDR1 LNHNV, CDR2 YYDKDF (reference sequence). CDR3 DNA sequence: TGTGCCACCAGCAGCTTCAAAGGCGAGCAGTACTTC. It specifies CATSSFKGEQYF.

This chain links TRBV11-2 with TRBJ1-5; D perhaps matches TRBD1 (5 bases). The germline gives CDR1 SGHAT, CDR2 FQNNGV. V lost 5 bases to trimming and J lost 2 bases, with 22 bases between them. The CDR3 runs to 18 residues. The CDR3, as DNA: TGTGCCAGCAGCCCTGACTCAAGGGGCGCCTCGGGCAATCAGCCCCAGCATTTT. This codes for CASSPDSRGASGNQPQHF. The full variable domain, in which reference TRBV11-2 and TRBJ1-5 provide the parts outside the CDR3, is EAGVAQSPRYKIIEKRQSVAFWCNPISGHATLYWYQQILGQGPKLLIQFQNNGVVDDSQLPKDRFSAERLKGVDSTLKIQPAKLEDSAVYLCASSPDSRGASGNQPQHFGDGTRLSIL.

The table lists this clonotype with many counts. The V gene is TRBV28, the J gene TRBJ1-2; D perhaps matches TRBD1 (5 bases). Trimming pared 0 bases from V and 0 bases from J, leaving 5 bases between. The CDR3 length is 14 residues. Germline CDR1 is MDHEN and CDR2 is SYDVKM. The CDR3 DNA reads TGTGCCAGCAGTTTATGGGGGCCTAACTATGGCTACACCTTC. Its translation is CASSLWGPNYGYTF.

CDR3 sequence reads: CASSLSGRENSPLHF. DNA of the CDR3: TGTGCCAGCAGCTTAAGTGGCAGGGAAAATTCACCCCTCCACTTT. V gene TRBV7-2 combines with J gene TRBJ1-6, with D possibly TRBD1 on 5 matching bases. Looked up from germline, CDR1 is SGHTA and CDR2 is FQGNSA. CDR3 size: 15 residues. Deletions cut 2 bases from V and 7 bases from J, with 12 bases between.

This clonotype was recorded many times. The chain recombines TRBV7-9 with TRBJ1-1; D call uncertain. This CDR3 has 12 amino acids. Trimming removed 4 bases at V and 7 bases at J, with 10 bases between. Germline CDR1 is SEHNR and CDR2 is FQNEAQ (reference sequence). The CDR3 DNA sequence: TGTGCCAGCAGCTCCTGGACGGGTGAAGCTTTCTTT. Amino acids: CASSSWTGEAFF.